A selection of T cell receptor beta chains follows, all from one sample in a study of blood T cell repertoires in COVID-19. Repertoires were generated with immunoSEQ multiplex PCR, while TCRdb's copy carries only in-frame clones and drops some. The sample includes about 140,000 clones, about 86% of them seen just once. Material for sequencing was peripheral blood. Source of these receptors: a woman between 40 and 50 years old with acute or convalescent COVID-19. Each CDR3 is given with its conserved first and last residue. Fields, in order: V gene, clone size, D gene, J gene, CDR3 DNA, CDR3 protein. The D gene is left open where the match is weak. Expanded clones are given a class, and other clones once, few, many or no size at all.

>TRBV6-5|-|TRBD2|TRBJ2-5
TGTGCCAGCAGTTACGCCGGGGGGCAGTACTTC
CASSYAGGQYF
>TRBV6-5|-|-|TRBJ1-1
TGTGCCAGCAGCTCACACATCGGGAGGACTGAAGCTTTCTTT
CASSSHIGRTEAFF
>TRBV15|-|TRBD2|TRBJ2-1
TGTGCCACCAGCACGAACCTACGGGAGGGCCCCTACAATGAGCAGTTCTTC
CATSTNLREGPYNEQFF
>TRBV20-1|-|TRBD2|TRBJ2-5
TGCAGTGCTAATGAGGGACTAGCGGGAGAAGAGACCCAGTACTTC
CSANEGLAGEETQYF
>TRBV10-3|-|-|TRBJ2-3
TGTGCCATCAGTGAGTCCACAAAATCTAGCACAGATACGCAGTATTTT
CAISESTKSSTDTQYF
>TRBV27|once|-|TRBJ1-6
TGTGCCAGCCGGTCGCAGGGCGGGGGTTATAATTCACCCCTCCACTTT
CASRSQGGGYNSPLHF
>TRBV2|-|TRBD1|TRBJ1-5
TGTGCCAGCTCACCGGGGACAGGGGGCGGTCAGCCCCAGCATTTT
CASSPGTGGGQPQHF
>TRBV12-2|-|-|TRBJ2-7
TGTGCAAGTCGCTTAGGACAGGAGTTCTACGAGCAGTACTTC
CASRLGQEFYEQYF
>TRBV12-5|-|-|TRBJ1-2
TGTGCTAGTGGTTTGGGGCAGGGGAGCTATGGCTACACCTTC
CASGLGQGSYGYTF
>TRBV9|-|-|TRBJ1-2
TGTGCCAGCAGCGTAGATTCAGTGGCTCCCTATGGCTACACCTTC
CASSVDSVAPYGYTF
>TRBV9|-|-|TRBJ1-6
TGTGCCAGCAGCGTAGATCCTGGGGGGAATTCACCCCTCCACTTT
CASSVDPGGNSPLHF
>TRBV29-1|-|TRBD1|TRBJ2-7
TGCAGCGTTGGCAGGGGGCTGGGGGAGCAGTACTTC
CSVGRGLGEQYF
>TRBV18|-|-|TRBJ2-5
TGTGCCAGCTCACCCCGGCCAGTCCCAGGGGAGACCCAGTACTTC
CASSPRPVPGETQYF
>TRBV3-1/TRBV3-2|-|-|TRBJ2-2
TGTGCCAGCAGCCTAAGTTCCACGACAGCCACGAACACCGGGGAGCTGTTTTTT
CASSLSSTTATNTGELFF
>TRBV5-6|-|TRBD2|TRBJ2-1
TGTGCCAGCAGCTCCAGCGGGGGGCCCAATGAGCAGTTCTTC
CASSSSGGPNEQFF
>TRBV5-1|-|-|TRBJ2-6
TGCGCCAGCAGCTTTGGAGGCAGCTCTGGGGCCAACGTCCTGACTTTC
CASSFGGSSGANVLTF
>TRBV2|-|TRBD1|TRBJ1-3
TGTGCCAGCAGCGCCGGGACAGGGGGAGGAAACACCATATATTTT
CASSAGTGGGNTIYF
>TRBV29-1|-|-|TRBJ1-1
TGCAGCGTTGGGAAGACAGCGATGAACACTGAAGCTTTCTTT
CSVGKTAMNTEAFF
>TRBV2|-|-|TRBJ1-1
TGTGCCAGCAGCAACTGGAGGTCAGACACTGAAGCTTTCTTT
CASSNWRSDTEAFF